Shown below are 12 T cell receptor beta chains from a single sample sequenced in a study of CXCR3-negative and CXCR3-positive naive CD8 T cells. cDNA libraries for TRB were generated by 5' RACE incorporating UMI labels. TCRdb re-called the 5' RACE reads and shows each CDR3 protein once, DNA omitted. The sample totals about 62,000 distinct CDR3 sequences. Sample: naive CXCR3- CD8+ T cells from blood. Subset reported: CD45RO-CCR7+CD27+CD95- naive CD8+ T cells lacking CXCR3 (TNR3-). The receptors derive from a human donor in good health. Some clones in this sample may be carry-over from other donors' samples.

The chain carries TRBV29-1 and TRBJ2-3; TCRdb outputs TRBD2, but without DNA this stays unchecked. The CDR3 has 13 residues. Germline CDR1 reads SQVTM; CDR2 reads ANQGSEA. CDR3 sequence reads: CSSRDYGADTQYF.

V is TRBV11-2 and J is TRBJ2-1; TCRdb's assignment of TRBD2 cannot be checked, as there is no DNA. Germline CDR1 is SGHAT and CDR2 is FQNNGV. The CDR3 is 15 residues long. The CDR3 protein is CASSLVFAGDTEQFF.

The CDR3 spells CASSGGNTIYF. The chain carries TRBV25-1 and TRBJ1-3. The CDR3 runs 11 residues. Germline CDR1 is MGHDK and CDR2 is SYGVNS.

The chain uses TRBV4-1 and TRBJ1-1; TCRdb calls TRBD1, which cannot be checked without DNA. The CDR3 is 12 residues long. CDR1 and CDR2 (germline): MGHRA, YSYEKL. The CDR3 protein is CASSPETGEAFF.

The chain's CDR3 is CASSFLAGIRTDTQYF. V is TRBV28 and J is TRBJ2-3; the TCRdb call, TRBD2, lacks DNA for checking. Germline CDR1 reads MDHEN; CDR2 reads SYDVKM. This CDR3 spans 16 amino acids.

The V gene is TRBV12-3 or TRBV12-4, the J gene TRBJ2-1; TCRdb names TRBD1, which stays unverified in the absence of DNA. The length of the CDR3 is 16 residues. CDR3 residues: CASSPLQGLPYNEQFF.

The chain recombines TRBV12-3 or TRBV12-4 with TRBJ2-1; TCRdb names TRBD1, which stays unverified in the absence of DNA. The CDR3 sequence is 16 residues long. Here the CDR3 reads CASTQGVGTSYNEQFF.

The chain links TRBV7-9 to TRBJ2-1; TCRdb reports TRBD1, a call that lacks DNA to check it against. The CDR3 is made up of 19 amino acids. The V gene's germline CDR1 is SEHNR and CDR2 FQNEAQ (reference sequence). The CDR3: CASSFPEKSSSSSYNEQFF. Complete variable domain (other parts from reference TRBV7-9 and TRBJ2-1): DTGVSQNPRHKITKRGQNVTFRCDPISEHNRLYWYRQTLGQGPEFLTYFQNEAQLEKSRLLSDRFSAERPKGSFSTLEIQRTEQGDSAMYLCASSFPEKSSSSSYNEQFFGPGTRLTVL.

This chain uses TRBV6-2 or TRBV6-3 with TRBJ2-1; TCRdb picks TRBD1, but there is no DNA to check that call. This CDR3 is 14 amino acids long. Germline CDR1 is MNHEY and CDR2 is SVGEGT. CDR3 loop: CASKVQGSYNEQFF.

This sequence joins TRBV29-1 and TRBJ2-7; no DNA is available, so the TRBD1 call from TCRdb remains unchecked. This CDR3 has 13 amino acids. Germline assignment: CDR1 SQVTM and CDR2 ANQGSEA. The CDR3 region is CSVEGGPYYEQYF.

The rearrangement joins TRBV28 to TRBJ1-5. Germline V lookup: CDR1 MDHEN, CDR2 SYDVKM. CDR3 length equals 14 residues. CDR3 protein: CASSLTRSNQPQHF.

This chain joins TRBV12-3 or TRBV12-4 and TRBJ2-5. The CDR3 is 18 residues long. CDR3 amino acids: CASSFFRWAGEFQETQYF.